The 20 T cell receptor beta chains below all came from one sample that was sequenced in a study of blood T cell repertoires in COVID-19. The method was immunoSEQ multiplex PCR; TCRdb's version includes in-frame clones alone and lacks a portion of them. The table lists about 68,000 clones, 75% to 90% of them singletons. What was sequenced was peripheral blood. The receptors shown here come from a man between 25 and 39 years old with acute or convalescent COVID-19.

The chain couples TRBV2 to TRBJ1-2; TRBD1 matches 7 bases. V dropped 7 bases and J dropped 4; count of bases not matched to a gene: 3. Germline assignment: CDR1 SNHLY and CDR2 FYNNEI. This CDR3 has 12 amino acids. The CDR3 sequence is CASKGQSYGYTF. Here the CDR3 DNA reads TGTGCCAGCAAGGGACAGAGCTATGGCTACACCTTC.

J is TRBJ2-3 and V is TRBV6-2 or TRBV6-3, with D tentatively TRBD2 (6 bases). The CDR3 contains 13 residues. V gave up 4 bases and J gave up 3 bases, with 8 bases separating them. Per the germline V gene, CDR1 is MNHEY and CDR2 is SVGEGT. The CDR3 DNA reads TGTGCCAGCAGTTCCCGGGAGACAGATACGCAGTATTTT. Protein product: CASSSRETDTQYF.

The chain joins TRBV6-4 to TRBJ2-2; TRBD1 matches 9 bases. J gave up 2 bases and V 7 bases, and 8 bases lay outside the gene matches. The germline CDR1 and CDR2 sequences are MRHNA and SNTAGT. This CDR3 is built from 16 residues. The CDR3 coding sequence is TGTGCCAGCAAGGATTGGGACAGGGTCAACACCGGGGAGCTGTTTTTT. It specifies CASKDWDRVNTGELFF.

As for this clone: One end of the junction does not line up with germline, which may come from a read error. The J gene is TRBJ2-6, the V gene TRBV19; D might be TRBD1 (6 bases). Germline CDR1 reads LNHDA; CDR2 reads SQIVND (reference sequence). CDR3 length: 17 residues. Written as DNA, the CDR3 is TGTGCCACTAGTAGAGGGGGAGCCCAACCTGGGGCCAACGTCCTGACTTTC. It yields the protein CATSRGGAQPGANVLTF.

V is TRBV4-1 and J is TRBJ1-3; D unclear. Germline-derived CDR1 and CDR2 are MGHRA and YSYEKL. CDR3 length: 13 amino acids. Trimming shortened V by 1 base and J by 2 bases, and 3 bases separated the two germline ends. The CDR3 DNA is TGCGCCAGCAGCCAAGCTGCTGGAAACACCATATATTTT. Protein product: CASSQAAGNTIYF.

The chain employs TRBV28 and TRBJ2-7, with 10 nucleotides matching TRBD2. CDR3 length: 15 amino acids. After removal of 6 bases from V and 3 bases from J, the junction contained 8 bases not matched to a gene. Germline-derived CDR1 and CDR2 are MDHEN and SYDVKM. CDR3 protein: CASRQTLAGVYEQYF. The CDR3 nucleotides are TGTGCCAGCAGACAGACTCTAGCGGGGGTCTACGAGCAGTACTTC.

The gene calls are TRBV28 and TRBJ2-1, with 8 positions matching TRBD1. CDR1 and CDR2 (germline): MDHEN, SYDVKM. This CDR3 contains 17 residues. Trimming removed 2 bases from V and 6 bases from J; junction bases left unmatched: 12. CDR3 residues: CASSLPGVTGVFNEQFF. The CDR3 nucleotides are TGTGCCAGCAGTTTACCCGGGGTGACAGGGGTATTCAATGAGCAGTTCTTC. The entire variable domain, with the rest obtained from reference TRBV28 and TRBJ2-1, is as follows: DVKVTQSSRYLVKRTGEKVFLECVQDMDHENMFWYRQDPGLGLRLIYFSYDVKMKEKGDIPEGYSVSREKKERFSLILESASTNQTSMYLCASSLPGVTGVFNEQFFGPGTRLTVL.

The genes are TRBV30 and TRBJ1-4; 9 bases fit TRBD1. V shed 2 bases and J 8 bases; nucleotides not matched to a gene: 6. CDR3 size: 14 residues. Germline CDR1 reads GTSNPN; CDR2 reads SVGIG (reference sequence). DNA for the CDR3: TGTGCCTGGAGTACGGGGGGACAGGGAGAAAAACTGTTTTTT. Its translation: CAWSTGGQGEKLFF.

J is TRBJ2-7 and V is TRBV27; the D is unclear. CDR1 is MNHEY, CDR2 SMNVEV, per germline (reference sequence). Trimming removed 4 bases from V and 5 bases from J, with 9 bases in between. This CDR3 spans 12 amino acids. The CDR3 protein is CASSSTLNEQYF. The CDR3 DNA reads as TGTGCCAGCAGTTCCACTCTTAACGAGCAGTACTTC.

DNA for the CDR3: TGTGCCTGGGCAACGAGCTCCTACAATGAGCAGTTCTTC. Encoded protein: CAWATSSYNEQFF. The gene calls are TRBV30 and TRBJ2-1; D remains ambiguous. Germline V lookup: CDR1 GTSNPN, CDR2 SVGIG (reference sequence). V lost 5 bases and J lost 0, with 8 bases in between. This CDR3 has 13 amino acids.

The rearrangement joins TRBV6-5 to TRBJ2-5; 7 nucleotides align to TRBD2. Unmatched junction bases numbered 9, after V lost 4 bases and J lost 4 bases. This CDR3 is built from 15 residues. The V gene's germline CDR1 is MNHEY and CDR2 SVGAGI. In nucleotides, the CDR3 is TGTGCCAGCAGTTCTAGAGCGGGGCTGAGAGAGACCCAGTACTTC. Encoded protein: CASSSRAGLRETQYF.

The genes are TRBV19 and TRBJ1-5; TRBD1 might be the D (6 bases). The germline gives CDR1 LNHDA, CDR2 SQIVND (reference sequence). Trimming pared 9 bases from V and 0 bases from J, leaving 12 bases between. This CDR3 is 14 amino acids long. CDR3: CASRMDSSNQPQHF. In DNA form, the CDR3 reads TGTGCCAGCAGAATGGACAGTAGCAATCAGCCCCAGCATTTT.

The genes are TRBV27 and TRBJ1-1; 7 nucleotides line up with TRBD1. The V segment lost 6 bases and the J segment 4 bases; nucleotides outside the gene matches: 8. Germline loops: CDR1 MNHEY, CDR2 SMNVEV (reference sequence). This CDR3 has 14 residues. CDR3 amino acids: CASSRGGSSTEAFF. The CDR3, as DNA: TGTGCCAGCAGCCGAGGGGGCAGCAGCACTGAAGCTTTCTTT.

The CDR3 spells CASTSVNYGYTF. In nucleotides, the CDR3 is TGTGCCAGCACAAGCGTTAACTATGGCTACACCTTC. The chain combines TRBV28 with TRBJ1-2; D is unresolved. Germline V gene lookup returns CDR1 MDHEN and CDR2 SYDVKM. V dropped 7 bases and J dropped 1 base, with 7 bases sitting between them. This CDR3 has 12 amino acids.

The chain is built from TRBV19 and TRBJ1-6, with D maybe TRBD1 (6 bases). The V end was cut by 7 bases, the J end by 7 bases, with 20 bases between. Germline V gives CDR1 LNHDA, CDR2 SQIVND (reference sequence). The CDR3 is 16 residues long. In nucleotides, the CDR3 is TGTGCCAGTATGTCGTCCCACGGGACACTAAATTCACCCCTCCACTTT. Encoded protein: CASMSSHGTLNSPLHF. The entire variable domain, with the rest obtained from reference TRBV19 and TRBJ1-6, is as follows: DGGITQSPKYLFRKEGQNVTLSCEQNLNHDAMYWYRQDPGQGLRLIYYSQIVNDFQKGDIAEGYSVSREKKESFPLTVTSAQKNPTAFYLCASMSSHGTLNSPLHFGNGTRLTVT.

J is TRBJ2-7 and V is TRBV5-4; D uncertain. Deletions cut 1 base from V and 0 bases from J, with 5 bases between. Per the germline V gene, CDR1 is SGHNT and CDR2 is YYREEE (reference sequence). The CDR3 is 13 residues long. The CDR3 DNA reads as TGTGCCAGCAGCTTGCACTCCTCCTACGAGCAGTACTTC. The encoded protein is CASSLHSSYEQYF.

The chain employs TRBV7-7 and TRBJ2-2, with D perhaps matching TRBD2 (5 bases). Germline-derived CDR1 and CDR2 are SSHAT and FNYEAQ (reference sequence). V lost 5 bases to trimming and J lost 2 bases, with 12 bases between them. This CDR3 is built from 15 residues. The CDR3 region is CASSPFRGNTGELFF. The CDR3 region has the DNA TGTGCCAGCAGCCCCTTTCGGGGTAACACCGGGGAGCTGTTTTTT.

The genes are TRBV19 and TRBJ2-7, with TRBD2 matching over 9 bases. Trimming cost V 4 bases and J 3 bases; bases outside gene matches: 7. The germline V gene has CDR1 LNHDA and CDR2 SQIVND (reference sequence). The CDR3 runs to 15 residues. CDR3 coding DNA: TGTGCCAGTAGTAGCCCCGGGACTAGCAGCTACGAGCAGTACTTC. Its protein product is CASSSPGTSSYEQYF.

This clone is classed as medium-sized. This chain joins TRBV7-9 and TRBJ2-3; maybe TRBD1 (5 bases). CDR3 length: 13 amino acids. Germline CDR1 is SEHNR and CDR2 is FQNEAQ (reference sequence). With 5 bases removed from V and 4 bases from J, the gap between germline ends came to 10 bases. CDR3 bases: TGTGCCAGCAGCAACAGGTTGGCAGATACGCAGTATTTT. It is translated as CASSNRLADTQYF.

The J gene is TRBJ2-7, the V gene TRBV21-1; TRBD2 was called by the table and not checked on the DNA. TRBV21-1 represents a pseudogene. The CDR3 runs 16 residues. The CDR3: CASSTRLAGAPWEQYF. Written as DNA, the CDR3 is TGTGCCAGCAGCACCCGACTAGCGGGAGCCCCGTGGGAGCAGTACTTC.